This T cell receptor (beta chain) was obtained from a study of cytomegalovirus exposure and HLA in healthy donors. The PCR used 60 Vbeta and 13 Jbeta primers. Sequenced by immunoSEQ multiplex PCR; TCRdb stores in-frame clones only, minus some. The sample includes 130,000 or so clones. CDR3 length equals 17 residues. V trimming: 2 bases; J trimming: 2 bases; junction bases outside the gene matches: 12. Germline values: CDR1 GTSNPN, CDR2 SVGIG (reference sequence). The chain joins TRBV30 to TRBJ1-2; 9 bases are shared with TRBD1. This sequence originates from a woman aged 60-75 years in good health and CMV-seronegative. The sample taken for sequencing was PBMCs. For the CDR3, the DNA is TGTGCCTGGAGTCGAAGCCTTTGGACAGGGGTAAACTATGGCTACACCTTC. Amino acid sequence: CAWSRSLWTGVNYGYTF.